This T cell receptor (beta chain) was profiled in a study of brain metastases from non-small cell lung cancer. Here immunoSEQ multiplex PCR was the method, and the copy in TCRdb shows in-frame clones only, minus some. The table shows about 6,000 clones, with roughly four fifths occurring only once. Concerning this clone itself: What it binds is not known.

CDR1 and CDR2 (germline): GTSNPN, SVGIG (reference sequence). The CDR3 spans 13 residues. Trimming removed 1 base from V and 3 bases from J, with 9 bases in between. Overall study findings and caveats: TCR repertoires overlapped largely between brain metastases and matched primaries. Expanded T-cell clones appeared in 64% of brain metastases over primaries. Compared with primary tumors, brain metastases showed less T-cell infiltration.

The receptor's source is a donor at least 40 years old with non-small cell lung cancer. Sequencing used primary lung tumor tissue. V usage is TRBV30 and J usage is TRBJ2-5, with no clear D. The CDR3 reads CAWSEYDEETQYF. CDR3 coding DNA: TGTGCCTGGAGTGAGTACGACGAAGAGACCCAGTACTTC.